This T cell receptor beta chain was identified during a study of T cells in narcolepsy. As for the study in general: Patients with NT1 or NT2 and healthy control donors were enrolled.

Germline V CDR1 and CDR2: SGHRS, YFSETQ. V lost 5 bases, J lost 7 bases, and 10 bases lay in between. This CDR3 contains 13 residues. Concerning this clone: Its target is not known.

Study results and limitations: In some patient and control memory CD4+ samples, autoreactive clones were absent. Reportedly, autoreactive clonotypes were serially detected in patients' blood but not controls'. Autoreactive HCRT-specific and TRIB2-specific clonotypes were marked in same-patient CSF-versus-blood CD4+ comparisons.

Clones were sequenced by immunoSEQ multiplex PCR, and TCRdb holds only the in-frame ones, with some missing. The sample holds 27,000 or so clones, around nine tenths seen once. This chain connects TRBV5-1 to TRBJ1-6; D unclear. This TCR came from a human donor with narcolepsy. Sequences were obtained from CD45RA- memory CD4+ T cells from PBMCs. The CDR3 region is CASRDSENSPLHF. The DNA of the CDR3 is TGCGCCAGCAGGGACTCTGAGAATTCACCCCTCCACTTT.